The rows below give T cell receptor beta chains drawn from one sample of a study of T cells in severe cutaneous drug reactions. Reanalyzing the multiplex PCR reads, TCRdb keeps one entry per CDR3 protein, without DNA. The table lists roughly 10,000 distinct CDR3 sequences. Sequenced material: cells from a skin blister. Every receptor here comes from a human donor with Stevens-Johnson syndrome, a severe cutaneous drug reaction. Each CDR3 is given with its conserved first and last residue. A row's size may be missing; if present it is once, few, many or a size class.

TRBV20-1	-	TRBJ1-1	CSASQNRGLEAFF
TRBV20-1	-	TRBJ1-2	CSAKTGAGYTF
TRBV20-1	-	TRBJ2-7	CSARSVSDYEQYF
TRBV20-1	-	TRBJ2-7	CSARSGEGRSYEQYF
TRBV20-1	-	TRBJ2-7	CSARDETGYGSYEQYF
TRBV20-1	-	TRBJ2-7	CSARVSDYEQYF
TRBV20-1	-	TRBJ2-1	CSARRVLPYNEQFF
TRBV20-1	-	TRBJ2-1	CSARDLIVKTIPVYNEQFF
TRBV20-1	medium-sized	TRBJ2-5	CSARPGDRGYETQYF
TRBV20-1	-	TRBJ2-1	CSARDRGSSYNEQFF
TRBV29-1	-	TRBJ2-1	CSVFSGRAQNEQFF
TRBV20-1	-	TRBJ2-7	CSARDPADGEQYF
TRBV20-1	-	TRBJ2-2	CSASIRTSNTGELFF
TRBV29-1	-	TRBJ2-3	CSARQGFGTDTQYF
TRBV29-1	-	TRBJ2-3	CSVGEADTQYF
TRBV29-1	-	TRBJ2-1	CSVEIVQGSYNEQFF
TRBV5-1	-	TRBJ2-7	CASSLFPGQGSYEQYF
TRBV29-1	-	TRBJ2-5	CSVERLASGETQYF
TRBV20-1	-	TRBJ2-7	CSARGVTRGEQYF
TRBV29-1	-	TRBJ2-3	CSVGSRFGATDTQYF
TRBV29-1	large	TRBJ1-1	CSARQAQEAFF
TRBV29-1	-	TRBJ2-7	CSFILAGNYEQYF
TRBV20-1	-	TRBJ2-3	CSASPSGRRGTDTQYF
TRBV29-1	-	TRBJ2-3	CSVEGLAGGPTDTQYF
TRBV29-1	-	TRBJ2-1	CSTSGIITGEQFF
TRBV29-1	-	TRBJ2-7	CSVGQGNFYEQYF
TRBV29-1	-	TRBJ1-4	CSVGLGGGNEKLFF